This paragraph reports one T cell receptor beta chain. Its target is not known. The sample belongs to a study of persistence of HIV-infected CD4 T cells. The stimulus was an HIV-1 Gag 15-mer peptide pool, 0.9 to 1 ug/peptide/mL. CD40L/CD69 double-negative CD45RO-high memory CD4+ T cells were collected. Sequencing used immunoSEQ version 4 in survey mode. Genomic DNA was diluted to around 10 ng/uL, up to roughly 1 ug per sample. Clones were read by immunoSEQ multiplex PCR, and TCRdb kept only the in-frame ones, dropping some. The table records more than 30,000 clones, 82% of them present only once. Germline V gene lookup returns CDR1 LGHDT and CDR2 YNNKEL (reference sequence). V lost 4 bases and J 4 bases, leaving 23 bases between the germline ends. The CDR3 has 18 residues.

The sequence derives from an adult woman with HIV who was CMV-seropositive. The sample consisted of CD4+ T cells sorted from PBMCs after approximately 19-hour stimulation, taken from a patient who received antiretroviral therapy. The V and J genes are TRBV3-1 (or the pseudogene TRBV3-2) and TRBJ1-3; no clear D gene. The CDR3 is CASSPQLTTGKRGNTIYF. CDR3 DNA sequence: TGTGCCAGCAGCCCCCAATTGACTACCGGGAAAAGGGGAAACACCATATATTTT.